Sequencing of this TCR beta chain was carried out in a study of STAT5B mutations in CD4+ large granular lymphocyte leukemia. As for the study in general: The CDR3 'QG' motif was associated with a particular HLA allele among healthy donors. Overall study findings and caveats: TRBV06-family usage was enriched in top patient clones (8/27) versus controls (2/35).

V was clipped by 0 bases and J by 6 bases, with 12 bases between them. CDR1 is LGHNA, CDR2 YNFKEQ, per germline. CDR3 length equals 15 residues. Comments on this clone: Antigen: not known.

This table comes from immunoSEQ multiplex PCR, and its TCRdb copy is limited to in-frame clones, with some not included. The sample lists some 30,000 clones; roughly 76% were seen once. The clonotype originates from a human donor in good health. The sequenced sample consisted of CD4+ T cells from blood buffy coats. V gene TRBV4-2 combines with J gene TRBJ1-5; no reliable D call. Here the CDR3 DNA reads TGTGCCAGCAGCCAAGATGAGGGATCAGTTCAGCCCCAGCATTTT. Amino acids: CASSQDEGSVQPQHF.